Listed below are T cell receptor beta chains from one sample, sequenced in a study of blood T cell repertoires in COVID-19. This table comes from immunoSEQ multiplex PCR, and its TCRdb copy is limited to in-frame clones, with some not included. The sample holds 200,000 or so clones; about 90% are singletons and the top ten take roughly 3.7%. Sequencing was done on a sample of PBMCs or T cells enriched from blood (not recorded which). Receptors were obtained from a woman aged 25 to 39 who had been exposed to COVID-19. Each CDR3 is given with its conserved first and last residue. The D gene is left open where the match is weak. Where a row states a size, it is once, few, many or the class of an expanded clone; other rows omit it.

j_gene | len | d_gene | v_gene | abundance | CDR3aa | CDR3nt
TRBJ2-7 | 15 | . | TRBV5-1 | . | CASSLGSIYTYEQYF | TGCGCCAGCAGCTTGGGGTCAATTTACACCTACGAGCAGTACTTC
TRBJ2-3 | 18 | TRBD2 | TRBV19 | . | CASRPGLAAQPSTDTQYF | TGTGCCAGTAGACCGGGACTAGCGGCCCAGCCCAGCACAGATACGCAGTATTTT
TRBJ2-2 | 14 | TRBD2 | TRBV7-2 | . | CASSSGLGAGELFF | TGTGCCAGCAGCTCCGGACTAGGTGCCGGGGAGCTGTTTTTT
TRBJ2-1 | 15 | TRBD2 | TRBV6-2/TRBV6-3 | . | CASSWAREGFDEQFF | TGTGCCAGCAGTTGGGCGCGGGAGGGCTTCGATGAGCAGTTCTTC
TRBJ1-4 | 14 | TRBD1 | TRBV19 | . | CASSEQGSGEKLFF | TGTGCCAGTAGTGAACAGGGGTCCGGTGAAAAACTGTTTTTT
TRBJ1-1 | 14 | . | TRBV3-1/TRBV3-2 | . | CASSQWQGSTEAFF | TGTGCCAGCAGCCAGTGGCAGGGCTCCACTGAAGCTTTCTTT
TRBJ1-4 | 14 | . | TRBV11-2 | . | CASSFVFGNQKLFF | TGTGCCAGCAGCTTTGTCTTTGGCAATCAAAAACTGTTTTTT
TRBJ2-7 | 15 | TRBD1 | TRBV5-6 | once | CASSYQGVRGYEQYF | TGTGCCAGCAGCTACCAGGGGGTCCGTGGCTACGAGCAGTACTTC
TRBJ1-5 | 13 | TRBD1 | TRBV30 | . | CASGGAGNQPQHF | TGTGCGTCAGGGGGCGCTGGCAATCAGCCCCAGCATTTT
TRBJ1-2 | 15 | . | TRBV28 | . | CASSSPWGLNYGYTF | TGTGCCAGCAGTTCCCCCTGGGGGCTAAACTATGGCTACACCTTC
TRBJ2-3 | 14 | . | TRBV5-1 | once | CASSSTVGSDTQYF | TGCGCCAGCAGCTCGACAGTGGGATCAGATACGCAGTATTTT
TRBJ1-2 | 14 | . | TRBV30 | . | CAWSVQGGNYGYTF | TGTGCCTGGAGTGTACAGGGAGGGAACTATGGCTACACCTTC
TRBJ2-7 | 15 | TRBD1 | TRBV13 | . | CASSSQGQGKYEQYF | TGTGCCAGCAGCTCCCAGGGACAGGGGAAGTACGAGCAGTACTTC
TRBJ2-1 | 13 | . | TRBV29-1 | . | CSVKVTAFNEQFF | TGCAGCGTTAAAGTGACAGCGTTCAATGAGCAGTTCTTC
TRBJ1-1 | 15 | TRBD1 | TRBV5-1 | . | CASSATGQSNTEAFF | TGCGCCAGCAGCGCGACAGGGCAATCGAACACTGAAGCTTTCTTT
TRBJ1-4 | 18 | TRBD1 | TRBV4-1 | . | CASSQDKDRGDSNEKLFF | TGCGCCAGCAGCCAAGACAAGGACAGGGGGGATAGTAATGAAAAACTGTTTTTT
TRBJ1-3 | 13 | . | TRBV4-1 | once | CASSRQGENTIYF | TGCGCCAGCAGCCGCCAAGGGGAAAACACCATATATTTT
TRBJ2-4 | 23 | TRBD2 | TRBV19 | . | CATSVGVITTSGRSNPSKNIQYF | TGTGCCACCTCGGTGGGGGTTATAACGACTAGCGGGAGATCGAATCCGTCCAAAAACATTCAGTACTTC
TRBJ2-7 | 14 | TRBD1 | TRBV7-6 | . | CASSLEQGDYEQYF | TGTGCCAGCAGCTTAGAACAGGGGGACTACGAGCAGTACTTC
TRBJ1-1 | 15 | TRBD1 | TRBV7-2 | . | CASSLEGRGTAEAFF | TGTGCCAGCAGCTTAGAGGGCAGGGGGACCGCTGAAGCTTTCTTT
TRBJ1-2 | 14 | . | TRBV5-4 | once | CASSLADSRYGYTF | TGTGCCAGCAGCTTGGCGGACAGTAGGTATGGCTACACCTTC
TRBJ2-5 | 17 | . | TRBV10-2 | once | CASSESVGSRKQETQYF | TGCGCCAGCAGTGAGTCCGTGGGCAGCCGAAAACAAGAGACCCAGTACTTC
TRBJ1-2 | 14 | . | TRBV27 | . | CASSLSGQTYGYTF | TGTGCCAGCAGTTTATCCGGCCAGACATATGGCTACACCTTC
TRBJ1-1 | 12 | TRBD1 | TRBV28 | . | CATNRGYTEAFF | TGTGCCACCAACAGGGGCTACACTGAAGCTTTCTTT
TRBJ2-1 | 14 | TRBD1 | TRBV19 | . | CASSSQTGEREQFF | TGTGCCAGTAGTAGCCAAACAGGGGAAAGGGAGCAGTTCTTC
TRBJ1-1 | 14 | TRBD1 | TRBV29-1 | . | CSVAGDRGNTEAFF | TGCAGCGTTGCAGGGGACAGGGGGAACACTGAAGCTTTCTTT
TRBJ1-3 | 16 | . | TRBV4-2 | . | CASSPVSGSQGNTIYF | TGTGCCAGCAGCCCCGTGAGCGGGAGTCAAGGGAACACCATATATTTT
TRBJ2-5 | 13 | . | TRBV12-3/TRBV12-4 | . | CASSFQDGGTQYF | TGTGCCAGCAGTTTCCAGGACGGGGGGACCCAGTACTTC
TRBJ1-4 | 14 | TRBD1 | TRBV28 | . | CASSQQGNDEKLFF | TGTGCCAGCAGCCAACAGGGGAACGATGAAAAACTGTTTTTT
TRBJ2-1 | 15 | TRBD2 | TRBV2 | . | CASSEVSGSGGEQFF | TGTGCCAGCAGTGAAGTTAGCGGGAGTGGCGGTGAGCAGTTCTTC
TRBJ2-3 | 16 | TRBD1 | TRBV7-3 | . | CASSLGHRGVTDTQYF | TGTGCCAGCAGCTTAGGGCACAGGGGAGTCACAGATACGCAGTATTTT
TRBJ2-1 | 15 | TRBD2 | TRBV19 | . | CASTTTSGTTNEQFF | TGTGCCAGTACCACGACTAGCGGGACCACTAATGAGCAGTTCTTC
TRBJ2-5 | 15 | . | TRBV5-1 | once | CASSLGGEGQETQYF | TGCGCCAGCAGCTTGGGCGGAGAGGGACAAGAGACCCAGTACTTC
TRBJ2-1 | 17 | . | TRBV4-1 | once | CASSPPIGAVDYNEQFF | TGCGCCAGCAGCCCCCCTATAGGCGCGGTAGACTACAATGAGCAGTTCTTC
TRBJ2-7 | 13 | . | TRBV9 | . | CASSVGLGPEQYF | TGTGCCAGCAGCGTAGGGTTGGGCCCTGAGCAGTACTTC
TRBJ1-1 | 15 | . | TRBV9 | once | CASSVGSGGNTEAFF | TGTGCCAGCAGCGTAGGGAGCGGGGGGAACACTGAAGCTTTCTTT
TRBJ2-7 | 18 | . | TRBV7-4 | . | CASSIRGGGDYQDHEQYF | TGTGCCAGCAGCATCAGAGGGGGTGGTGACTACCAAGACCACGAGCAGTACTTC
TRBJ1-2 | 15 | TRBD1 | TRBV5-1 | . | CASSTRTGDVLGYTF | TGCGCCAGCAGCACCCGGACAGGCGACGTTCTGGGCTACACCTTC
TRBJ2-1 | 11 | . | TRBV7-9 | few | CASSPQDEQFF | TGTGCCAGCAGCCCCCAGGATGAGCAGTTCTTC
TRBJ2-2 | 16 | . | TRBV5-1 | . | CASSSPRPPNTGELFF | TGCGCCAGCAGCTCGCCTAGACCCCCGAACACCGGGGAGCTGTTTTTT
TRBJ2-3 | 15 | TRBD2 | TRBV7-9 | . | CASSGVGLAGDTQYF | TGTGCCAGCAGCGGGGTGGGACTAGCTGGAGATACGCAGTATTTT
TRBJ2-6 | 13 | . | TRBV5-1 | . | CASSLGRANVLTF | TGCGCCAGCAGCTTGGGTAGGGCCAACGTCCTGACTTTC
TRBJ1-1 | 11 | . | TRBV20-1 | . | CSAEGRTEAFF | TGCAGTGCAGAAGGGAGAACTGAAGCTTTCTTT
TRBJ2-3 | 16 | . | TRBV9 | . | CASSVEGAVITDTQYF | TGTGCCAGCAGCGTAGAAGGAGCGGTTATCACAGATACGCAGTATTTT
TRBJ2-7 | 15 | . | TRBV5-1 | . | CASTLVSGSGYEQYF | TGCGCCAGCACCTTGGTCAGCGGATCCGGATACGAGCAGTACTTC
TRBJ2-2 | 15 | . | TRBV4-1 | . | CASSQAPGDTGELFF | TGCGCCAGCAGCCAAGCCCCAGGCGACACCGGGGAGCTGTTTTTT
TRBJ2-5 | 11 | . | TRBV24-1 | . | CATSDGETQYF | TGTGCCACCAGTGACGGAGAGACCCAGTACTTC
TRBJ1-2 | 14 | . | TRBV28 | . | CASSLSGFNYGYTF | TGTGCCAGCAGTTTGTCGGGTTTTAACTATGGCTACACCTTC
TRBJ2-7 | 15 | TRBD2 | TRBV29-1 | . | CSVELSLAGDYEQYF | TGCAGCGTTGAATTGAGTCTAGCGGGAGACTACGAGCAGTACTTC
TRBJ2-1 | 13 | . | TRBV28 | . | CASYGGTSTPQFF | TGTGCCAGCTACGGCGGGACCTCGACCCCCCAGTTCTTC
TRBJ1-6 | 17 | TRBD1 | TRBV28 | . | CASSPGQGGFYNSPLHF | TGTGCCAGCAGTCCCGGACAGGGAGGATTCTATAATTCACCCCTCCACTTT
TRBJ2-1 | 15 | TRBD1 | TRBV18 | . | CASSPQGATADEQFF | TGTGCCAGCTCACCACAGGGGGCCACCGCCGACGAGCAGTTCTTC
TRBJ2-7 | 15 | TRBD1 | TRBV19 | . | CASSIPRTGVHEQYF | TGTGCCAGTAGTATCCCCCGGACAGGGGTCCACGAGCAGTACTTC
TRBJ2-7 | 12 | . | TRBV12-3/TRBV12-4 | . | CASSETGYEQYF | TGTGCCAGCAGTGAAACAGGCTACGAGCAGTACTTC
TRBJ2-7 | 14 | TRBD2 | TRBV3-1/TRBV3-2 | . | CASKGTSGSYEQYF | TGTGCCAGCAAGGGGACTAGCGGCTCCTACGAGCAGTACTTC